The present TCR beta chain was sequenced within a study of blood T cell repertoires in COVID-19. Across the whole study: The United States, Italy and Spain supplied acute and convalescent COVID-19 samples. PBMCs, B-cell-depleted T cells, or T cells were the source of the cDNA or gDNA that made up the material.

The ends were cut back, 2 bases at V and 5 bases at J, with 19 bases in the middle. The CDR3 runs to 16 residues. Germline V CDR1 and CDR2: ENHRY, SYGVKD. Original handling: Reference gene primer amplification in the assay estimated nucleated cell counts. Produced via immunoSEQ multiplex PCR; TCRdb's table is partial and in-frame only. The DNA was the basis for D and trimming; V, J and clone size are from that table. Counted here are tens of thousands of clones, 90% occurring once; the ten biggest clones make up around a quarter. This receptor was identified in a man aged 55 to 70 with active or convalescent COVID-19. Source material: peripheral blood. This chain connects TRBV10-3 to TRBJ2-7, with D tentatively TRBD2 (6 bases). This CDR3 reads CAISERGGRSVNEQYF. DNA for the CDR3: TGTGCCATCAGTGAGCGCGGAGGGAGGTCCGTAAACGAGCAGTACTTC.